This T cell receptor beta chain stems from a study of CD8+CD57+ T cells in acquired aplastic anemia. Study-wide context: Sorted CD4+ and CD8+ cells yielded around 3.2 ug of DNA on average.

CDR1 and CDR2 from the germline V gene are SGHTA and FQGNSA. This CDR3 spans 14 amino acids. Of note for this clonotype: Its antigen is still unknown. The junction and the germline gene differ at one end; a read error may be behind it.

Study-wide results and limits: Researchers reported that CD8+ Simpson's diversity was not significantly different in patients versus controls. Roughly 30 was the count of CD8+ CDR3 sequences that patients shared with controls.

For CDR3 and TCR beta VDJ profiling, genomic DNA was the template used. TCRdb used MiXCR to reprocess the reads, holding one entry per CDR3 protein. The data show approximately 380,000 distinct CDR3 sequences, 65% to 80% seen once. The source of this sequence is a human donor in good health, serving as a control. The sequenced sample consisted of sorted CD4+, CD8+, or CD8+CD57+ T cells (not recorded which) from PBMCs. The chain joins TRBV7-2 to TRBJ2-6, with D maybe TRBD2 (6 bases). The CDR3 DNA sequence: TGTGCCAGCAGCCCCATCGGGGGAGTAAACACTGAAGCTTTC. It codes for CASSPIGGVNTEAF.